This T cell receptor (beta chain) comes out of a study of CD8 T cells in ankylosing spondylitis. Overall study findings and caveats: Reportedly, matched ankylosing spondylitis synovial fluid was significantly enriched for disease-linked clones.

TCRdb re-derived calls from the 5' RACE reads in MiXCR, one entry per CDR3 protein. The table lists a few hundred thousand distinct CDR3 sequences, 18% of them singletons. CDR1 and CDR2 (germline): MNHEY, SVGEGT. This CDR3 comprises 16 residues. Between the trimmed V and J ends, which lost 2 bases and 5 bases, there was a span of 15 bases. Concerning this clonotype itself: The antigen is undetermined.

Sequenced: blood, either unsorted or a sorted T cell fraction (not recorded which). The chain is built from TRBV6-2 or TRBV6-3 and TRBJ2-2; weak D call: TRBD2 (6 bases). This receptor was taken from a male donor with ankylosing spondylitis or in good health (not recorded which). In nucleotides, the CDR3 is TGTGCCAGCAGTTACCCACCCCCCGCGGGGACCGGGGAGCTGTTTTTT. Amino acid sequence: CASSYPPPAGTGELFF.